This T cell receptor (beta chain) was profiled in a study of patients and donors after allogeneic stem cell transplantation. Via MiXCR, TCRdb re-called the RT-PCR reads, giving one row per CDR3 protein. The repertoire holds around 200,000 distinct CDR3 sequences, with less than 50% as singletons. The CDR3 covers 16 residues. The TCR was taken from a human donor who was either an allogeneic HSCT recipient or a stem cell or donor lymphocyte infusion donor (not recorded which). It is not recorded whose cells these are; they may come from a transplant donor. The sample was blood, either unsorted or a sorted T cell fraction (not recorded which). The chain carries TRBV21-1 and TRBJ2-5; TRBD2, the table's D call, was not compared with the DNA. TRBV21-1 is termed a pseudogene. In DNA form, the CDR3 reads TGTGCCAGCGATAGGGGGACTACAACTAACCAAGAGACCCAGTACTTC. Its translation is CASDRGTTTNQETQYF.